Listed here are 16 T cell receptor beta chains from one sample, sequenced in a study of blood T cell repertoires in COVID-19. This table comes from immunoSEQ multiplex PCR, and its TCRdb copy is limited to in-frame clones, with some not included. The data contain around 130,000 clones, around 87% of them singletons. The sample taken for sequencing was peripheral blood. Source of these receptors: a man in his 70s with active or convalescent COVID-19.

This rearrangement joins TRBV10-1 to TRBJ2-2, with a possible D match to TRBD2 (6 bases). Looked up from germline, CDR1 is WNHNN and CDR2 is SYGVQD (reference sequence). The V and J ends lost 5 bases and 0 bases respectively, with 16 bases between them. The CDR3 spans 17 residues. CDR3 DNA: TGCGCCAGCAGTCCCGGAGGAGGGGATCCGAACACCGGGGAGCTGTTTTTT. Residues: CASSPGGGDPNTGELFF.

The V and J genes are TRBV12-3 or TRBV12-4 and TRBJ1-4, with D unclear. CDR3 length: 13 residues. The germline V and J ends were trimmed by 0 bases and 8 bases, with 7 bases remaining between them. This chain's CDR3 is CASSLAGVEKLFF. As DNA, the CDR3 is TGTGCCAGCAGTTTAGCGGGAGTGGAAAAACTGTTTTTT.

This rearrangement joins TRBV14 to TRBJ1-5; D may be TRBD1 (5 bases). CDR1 and CDR2 from the germline V gene are SGHDN and FVKESK. V lost 1 base and J lost 7, with 8 bases in between. The CDR3 length is 13 residues. The chain's CDR3 is CASSQVGGQPQHF. CDR3 bases: TGTGCCAGCAGCCAAGTCGGGGGGCAGCCCCAGCATTTT.

This sequence joins TRBV15 and TRBJ1-4, with D possibly being TRBD1 (6 bases). Trimming left V 3 bases short and J 4 bases short, with 12 bases between. CDR3 length: 15 residues. Germline V lookup: CDR1 LNHNV, CDR2 YYDKDF (reference sequence). The DNA of the CDR3 is TGTGCCACCAGCAGGAGACAGGAAATTAATGAAAAACTGTTTTTT. Its protein product is CATSRRQEINEKLFF. Based on the CDR3 plus reference TRBV15 and TRBJ1-4, the full variable domain is DAMVIQNPRYQVTQFGKPVTLSCSQTLNHNVMYWYQQKSSQAPKLLFHYYDKDFNNEADTPDNFQSRRPNTSFCFLDIRSPGLGDTAMYLCATSRRQEINEKLFFGSGTQLSVL.

CDR3 sequence: CASSRGGTYNEQFF. DNA for the CDR3: TGTGCCAGCAGCCGAGGGGGCACCTACAATGAGCAGTTCTTC. The gene calls are TRBV14 and TRBJ2-1; 7 bases fit TRBD1. J gave up 2 bases and V 4 bases, and 2 bases lay outside the gene matches. The germline gives CDR1 SGHDN, CDR2 FVKESK. The CDR3 is made up of 14 amino acids.

This chain links TRBV15 with TRBJ2-2; D remains unclear. The V end was cut by 1 base, the J end by 2 bases, with 14 bases between. The CDR3 sequence is 17 residues long. CDR1 LNHNV and CDR2 YYDKDF come from the germline V gene (reference sequence). The CDR3 DNA is TGTGCCACCAGCAGAGCAGGTCGTTGGGCAAACACCGGGGAGCTGTTTTTT. It codes for CATSRAGRWANTGELFF.

The gene calls are TRBV18 and TRBJ1-1; TRBD1 is a possible D gene (6 bases). V was trimmed by 2 bases and J by 3 bases, leaving 10 bases between them. Germline V gene sequence: CDR1 KGHSH, CDR2 LQKENI. This CDR3 has 14 residues. The CDR3 nucleotides are TGTGCCAGCTCACCAACAGGGTGGGACACTGAAGCTTTCTTT. Its protein product is CASSPTGWDTEAFF.

This rearrangement joins TRBV5-1 to TRBJ2-3; 9 bases are a match to TRBD2. The germline V gene has CDR1 SGHRS and CDR2 YFSETQ. Trimming cost V 1 base and J 6 bases; bases outside gene matches: 6. The CDR3 runs to 15 residues. DNA for the CDR3: TGCGCCAGCAGCTTGAGTGCGGGAGGGCCTGATACGCAGTATTTT. It is translated as CASSLSAGGPDTQYF.

The J gene is TRBJ1-5, the V gene TRBV6-6, with 8 bases identical to TRBD1. The CDR3 runs to 13 residues. The germline gives CDR1 MNHNY, CDR2 SVGAGI (reference sequence). Germline trimming cut 6 bases from V and 7 bases from J; bases unmatched to any gene: 5. The CDR3 DNA follows: TGTGCCAGCAGGTCGGACAGGGACCAGCCCCAGCATTTT. Translation: CASRSDRDQPQHF.

CDR3: CASSHREYNSPLHF. The CDR3 DNA reads TGTGCCAGCAGTCACAGGGAGTATAATTCACCCCTCCACTTT. This chain joins TRBV27 and TRBJ1-6; D may be TRBD1 (6 bases). V was clipped by 5 bases and J by 4 bases, with 9 bases between them. The CDR3 has 14 residues. Germline assignment: CDR1 MNHEY and CDR2 SMNVEV (reference sequence).

The V call is TRBV5-4, the J call TRBJ1-3; 11 bases are shared with TRBD1. After removal of 4 bases from V and 4 bases from J, the junction contained 10 bases not matched to a gene. The CDR3 is 17 amino acids. Germline V gene data show CDR1 as SGHNT and CDR2 as YYREEE (reference sequence). The CDR3 DNA reads TGTGCCAGCAGCACAGGACAGGGGGCGGTCTTGGGAAACACCATATATTTT. Amino acid sequence: CASSTGQGAVLGNTIYF. Complete variable domain (other parts from reference TRBV5-4 and TRBJ1-3): ETGVTQSPTHLIKTRGQQVTLRCSSQSGHNTVSWYQQALGQGPQFIFQYYREEENGRGNFPPRFSGLQFPNYSSELNVNALELDDSALYLCASSTGQGAVLGNTIYFGEGSWLTVV.

The chain recombines TRBV11-2 with TRBJ1-1; D possibly corresponds to TRBD1 (6 bases). The CDR3 has 13 amino acids. The germline gives CDR1 SGHAT, CDR2 FQNNGV. Trimming cost V 5 bases and J 11 bases, with 18 bases left between them. The CDR3 DNA follows: TGTGCCAGCAGCCTTTTCCAGGGGTTCGCTGCTTTCTTT. Protein sequence: CASSLFQGFAAFF.

V and J are TRBV19 and TRBJ2-7; 11 bases fit TRBD1. CDR3 size: 16 residues. Germline values: CDR1 LNHDA, CDR2 SQIVND (reference sequence). The junction had 5 bases not matched to a gene; V was cut back by 3 bases and J by 1 base. As DNA, the CDR3 is TGTGCCAGTAGTATTGGGGGACAGGGGGGATCCTACGAGCAGTACTTC. It specifies CASSIGGQGGSYEQYF.

This clone was observed once. CDR3 sequence reads: CASSLSSGKIGELFF. DNA of the CDR3: TGTGCCAGCAGCCTCTCTAGCGGGAAGATCGGGGAGCTGTTTTTT. The chain combines TRBV3-1 (or the pseudogene TRBV3-2) with TRBJ2-2, with 9 nucleotides matching TRBD2. This CDR3 has 15 amino acids. Germline V gene sequence: CDR1 LGHDT, CDR2 YNNKEL (reference sequence). Trimming removed 4 bases from V and 7 bases from J; junction bases left unmatched: 7.

The rearrangement links TRBV6-1 to TRBJ2-5; D gene uncertain. The CDR3 is 13 residues long. The germline V gene encodes CDR1 MNHNS and CDR2 SASEGT. The ends were cut back, 3 bases at V and 4 bases at J, with 9 bases in the middle. The CDR3 DNA is TGTGCCAGCAGTGAGCCTTCGGGAGAGACCCAGTACTTC. It specifies CASSEPSGETQYF.

This rearrangement joins TRBV19 to TRBJ2-7, with 10 positions matching TRBD1. Germline V gene sequence: CDR1 LNHDA, CDR2 SQIVND (reference sequence). This CDR3 is 17 amino acids long. V shed 1 base and J 3 bases; nucleotides not matched to a gene: 9. The CDR3 loop reads CASSIVPGQGYFYEQYF. The CDR3 DNA is TGTGCCAGTAGTATAGTTCCGGGACAGGGGTACTTCTACGAGCAGTACTTC.